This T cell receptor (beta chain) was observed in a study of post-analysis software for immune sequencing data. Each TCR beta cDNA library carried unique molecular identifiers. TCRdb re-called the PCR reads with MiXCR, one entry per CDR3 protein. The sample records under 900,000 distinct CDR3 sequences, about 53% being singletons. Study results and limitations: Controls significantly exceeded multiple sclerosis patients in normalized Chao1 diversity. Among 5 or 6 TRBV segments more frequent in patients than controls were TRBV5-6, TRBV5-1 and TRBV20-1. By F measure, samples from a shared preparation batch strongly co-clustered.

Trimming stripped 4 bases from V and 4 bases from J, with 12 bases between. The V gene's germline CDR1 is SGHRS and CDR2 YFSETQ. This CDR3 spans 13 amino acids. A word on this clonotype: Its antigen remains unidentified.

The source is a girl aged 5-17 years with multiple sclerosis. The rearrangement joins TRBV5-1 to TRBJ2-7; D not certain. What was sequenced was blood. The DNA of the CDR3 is TGCGCCAGCAGCCTAGTTGAACATTACGAGCAGTACTTC. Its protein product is CASSLVEHYEQYF.